This T cell receptor beta chain was documented in a study of blood T cell repertoires in COVID-19. The protocol was immunoSEQ multiplex PCR, while the TCRdb copy is restricted to in-frame clones and leaves out a portion. This table has about 200,000 clones, 81% appearing once. The CDR3 spans 14 residues. The germline V gene has CDR1 MDHEN and CDR2 SYDVKM. V lost 3 bases and J 6 bases, leaving 14 bases between the germline ends. The receptor comes from a woman aged 45-59 years with acute COVID-19. The specimen was PBMCs or T cells enriched from blood (not recorded which). The chain has TRBV28 and TRBJ1-2; D might be TRBD1 (6 bases). CDR3: CASSFHTGKNGYTF. The DNA for the CDR3 is TGTGCCAGCAGTTTTCATACAGGGAAGAATGGCTACACCTTC.